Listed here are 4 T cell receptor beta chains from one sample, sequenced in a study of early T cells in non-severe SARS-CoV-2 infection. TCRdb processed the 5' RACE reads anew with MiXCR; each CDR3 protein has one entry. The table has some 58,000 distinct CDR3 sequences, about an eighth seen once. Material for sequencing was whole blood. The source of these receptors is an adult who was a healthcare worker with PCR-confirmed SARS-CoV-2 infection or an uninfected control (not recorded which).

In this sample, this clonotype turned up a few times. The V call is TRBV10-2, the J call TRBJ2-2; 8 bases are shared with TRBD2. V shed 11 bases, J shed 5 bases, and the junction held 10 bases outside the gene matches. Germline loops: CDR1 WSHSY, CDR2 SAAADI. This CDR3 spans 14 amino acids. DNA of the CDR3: TGCGCCGCCAGCCGGGGACTAGGAACCGGGGAGCTGTTTTTT. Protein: CAASRGLGTGELFF.

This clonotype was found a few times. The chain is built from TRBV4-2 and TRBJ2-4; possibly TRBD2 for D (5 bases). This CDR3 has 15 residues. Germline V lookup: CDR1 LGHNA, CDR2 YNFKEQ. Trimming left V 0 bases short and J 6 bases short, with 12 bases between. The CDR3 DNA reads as TGTGCCAGCAGCCAAGATCGGGATAGTAGAAACATTCAGTACTTC. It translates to CASSQDRDSRNIQYF.

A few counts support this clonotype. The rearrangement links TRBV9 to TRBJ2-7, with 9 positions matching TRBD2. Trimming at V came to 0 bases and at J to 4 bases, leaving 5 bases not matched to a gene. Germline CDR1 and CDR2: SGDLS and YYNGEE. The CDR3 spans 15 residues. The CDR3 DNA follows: TGTGCCAGCAGCGTAGATCCAGCGGGGGGTTACGAGCAGTACTTC. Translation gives CASSVDPAGGYEQYF.

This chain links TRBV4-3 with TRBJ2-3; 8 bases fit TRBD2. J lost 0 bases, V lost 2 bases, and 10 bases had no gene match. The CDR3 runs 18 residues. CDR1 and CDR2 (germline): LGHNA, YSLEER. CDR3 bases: TGCGCCAGCAGCCAAAGCCCCGGGACTAGGACTAGCACAGATACGCAGTATTTT. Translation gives CASSQSPGTRTSTDTQYF.